The source of this T cell receptor beta chain is a study of regulatory T cells in long-lasting Graves disease. Indicated time point: persistent/refractory GD, antithyroid drugs over 5 years with positive TRAb. PBMC-extracted RNA yielded the TCR library. Researchers made TCR beta libraries by using iRepertoire HTBI primers and running Arm-PCR on CDR3 regions. TCRdb reprocessed the multiplex PCR reads via MiXCR and lists one record per CDR3 protein. The sample has 350,000 to 450,000 distinct CDR3 sequences; 21% are singletons. The CDR3 spans 17 residues. Trimming shortened V by 7 bases and J by 0 bases, and 19 bases separated the two germline ends. Germline assignment: CDR1 MNHNS and CDR2 SASEGT. This clonotype has only a few counts.

V and J are TRBV6-1 and TRBJ1-5; TRBD1 might be the D (5 bases). This specimen consisted of peripheral blood mononuclear cells (PBMCs), obtained when the disease was refractory, from a patient treated with antithyroid drugs. This receptor was obtained from a female donor with Graves disease. The CDR3 bases are TGTGCCAGCACTAACCCGAGTGGGGGATATAGCAATCAGCCCCAGCATTTT. This gives the protein CASTNPSGGYSNQPQHF.